This TCR beta chain came from a study of blood T cell repertoires in COVID-19. Turning to the study itself: Donors in the United States, Italy and Spain gave samples during acute or convalescent COVID-19. Nucleic acid was either cDNA or gDNA, and it came from T cells, B-cell-depleted T cells, or PBMCs.

In the original workflow: Reference gene primer amplification yielded estimated nucleated cell counts. TCRdb's copy holds only in-frame clones and misses some; the assay was immunoSEQ multiplex PCR. From that table come the V and J calls and clone size; the DNA was used to work out D and trimming. The data show around 140,000 clones, with about three quarters seen just once and approximately 16% held by the top ten. Material: peripheral blood. The source is a man aged 45-65 years with acute or convalescent COVID-19.

This CDR3 is CASSRVGLAAYEQYF. CDR3 DNA sequence: TGCGCCAGCAGCCGGGTCGGACTAGCGGCCTACGAGCAGTACTTC. The chain is built from TRBV4-1 and TRBJ2-7; 10 positions agree with TRBD2. This CDR3 is built from 15 residues. Germline CDR1 reads MGHRA; CDR2 reads YSYEKL. Trimming took 4 bases from V and 2 from J; bases not matched to a gene: 5.